Listed here is a single TCR beta chain. The antigen is undetermined. This sample was included in a study of T cells in localized non-small cell lung cancer. The study's findings and limits: A median of approximately 57 clones ranked among the top 100 in tumor appeared in adjacent lung. In the blood, greater T cell density corresponded to longer overall survival.

The CDR3 covers 13 residues. J was trimmed by 6 bases and V by 6 bases; bases with no gene match: 3. Germline V gene data show CDR1 as MNHNS and CDR2 as SASEGT. The repertoire was sequenced with immunoSEQ multiplex PCR; TCRdb's copy has only in-frame clones and lacks some. Here the sample spans about 30,000 clones, about 88% being singletons. Sequencing used peripheral blood, obtained before any cancer treatment. The gene calls are TRBV6-1 and TRBJ1-4, with 8 bases fitting TRBD1. This clonotype originated in a female donor at least 60 years old with stage III squamous cell lung carcinoma. The CDR3 DNA is TGTGCCAGCAGGCTGACAGGGGATGAAAAACTGTTTTTT. Encoded protein: CASRLTGDEKLFF.